The sequence of this TCR beta chain was determined in a study of early T cells in non-severe SARS-CoV-2 infection. Study-wide points: Private and CD4 specificities were missed by VDJdb matching, which favored anti-spike CD8 responses.

Separate cDNA molecules each had unique molecular identifiers attached to them. MiXCR was run by TCRdb on the 5' RACE reads, yielding one entry per CDR3 protein. Of about 55,000 distinct CDR3 sequences listed, approximately 13% are singletons. This clonotype was counted ten times or more. Its cognate antigen is unknown. The receptor was derived from an adult who was a healthcare worker with PCR-confirmed SARS-CoV-2 infection or an uninfected control (not recorded which). Source: whole blood, taken at baseline.

This chain's CDR3 is CSARGAVSTDTQYF. In nucleotides, the CDR3 is TGCAGTGCTAGAGGAGCGGTGAGCACAGATACGCAGTATTTT. The gene calls are TRBV20-1 and TRBJ2-3; possible D gene TRBD2, 5 bases. Trimming cost V 1 base and J 0 bases, with 8 bases left between them. Germline CDR1 is DFQATT and CDR2 is SNEGSKA (reference sequence). The CDR3 has 14 amino acids.